The 7 T cell receptor beta chains listed next were all sequenced from one sample in a study of cytomegalovirus exposure and HLA in healthy donors. PCR used 60 Vbeta primers and 13 Jbeta primers. Sequencing was performed with immunoSEQ multiplex PCR; in TCRdb, only in-frame clones are kept and a portion is missing. This sample has about 99,000 clones, with around four fifths found just once. Sequenced: PBMCs. The origin of the receptors is a middle-aged woman in good health and CMV-seronegative.

The chain couples TRBV21-1 to TRBJ1-5; the D call TRBD1 from the table was never checked on the DNA. TRBV21-1 represents a pseudogene. CDR3 length: 19 residues. In nucleotides, the CDR3 is TGTGCCAGCAGCCTCTCAGGGGTGGTCTCTCCTCAGGGCAATCAGCCCCAGCATTTT. Translated, it gives CASSLSGVVSPQGNQPQHF.

The chain carries TRBV5-4 and TRBJ2-1; D possibly corresponds to TRBD1 (5 bases). V shed 1 base and J shed 4 bases, with 6 bases lying between them. CDR3 length: 13 residues. From germline, CDR1 is SGHNT and CDR2 YYREEE (reference sequence). The CDR3: CASSLRGYNEQFF. CDR3 nucleotide sequence: TGTGCCAGCAGCTTGAGGGGTTACAATGAGCAGTTCTTC.

The chain employs TRBV6-4 and TRBJ2-3; 9 nucleotides match TRBD1. J lost 0 bases, V lost 0 bases, and 7 bases had no gene match. CDR1 and CDR2 (germline): MRHNA, SNTAGT. CDR3 length: 18 amino acids. CDR3 protein: CASSDSTWDRDSTDTQYF. The CDR3 nucleotides read TGTGCCAGCAGTGACTCGACATGGGACAGGGACAGCACAGATACGCAGTATTTT.

The chain uses TRBV28 and TRBJ2-3, with D unresolved. The CDR3 loop spans 16 amino acids. The germline gives CDR1 MDHEN, CDR2 SYDVKM. Trimming stripped 3 bases from V and 2 bases from J, with 15 bases between. CDR3: CASSLTALIFTDTQYF. CDR3 nucleotides: TGTGCCAGCAGTTTGACTGCGCTTATTTTCACAGATACGCAGTATTTT.

The chain combines TRBV5-1 with TRBJ2-3, with D unclear. This CDR3 region has 16 residues. The germline gives CDR1 SGHRS, CDR2 YFSETQ. V shed 4 bases and J shed 0 bases, with 15 bases lying between them. The CDR3 sequence is CASSLELYLSTDTQYF. Here the CDR3 DNA reads TGCGCCAGCAGCCTAGAGCTATATTTAAGCACAGATACGCAGTATTTT.

This clone appeared a single time. This rearrangement joins TRBV4-1 to TRBJ2-7; 11 nucleotides match TRBD2. In germline, CDR1 is MGHRA, CDR2 YSYEKL. The CDR3 covers 19 residues. J gave up 2 bases and V 3 bases, and 15 bases lay outside the gene matches. In nucleotides, the CDR3 is TGCGCCAGCAGCCAGAAAGAGATTACGACTAGCGGGGCTCCCTACGAGCAGTACTTC. This gives the protein CASSQKEITTSGAPYEQYF.

Only a few counts were recorded for this clone. This rearrangement joins TRBV6-6 to TRBJ2-7, with D unclear. Germline CDR1 is MNHNY and CDR2 is SVGAGI (reference sequence). Trimming took off 7 bases at V and 3 bases at J, with 19 bases between the two ends. This CDR3 spans 15 amino acids. CDR3: CASTPILTNLYEQYF. CDR3 sequence (DNA): TGTGCCAGCACCCCCATCCTTACAAACCTCTACGAGCAGTACTTC.